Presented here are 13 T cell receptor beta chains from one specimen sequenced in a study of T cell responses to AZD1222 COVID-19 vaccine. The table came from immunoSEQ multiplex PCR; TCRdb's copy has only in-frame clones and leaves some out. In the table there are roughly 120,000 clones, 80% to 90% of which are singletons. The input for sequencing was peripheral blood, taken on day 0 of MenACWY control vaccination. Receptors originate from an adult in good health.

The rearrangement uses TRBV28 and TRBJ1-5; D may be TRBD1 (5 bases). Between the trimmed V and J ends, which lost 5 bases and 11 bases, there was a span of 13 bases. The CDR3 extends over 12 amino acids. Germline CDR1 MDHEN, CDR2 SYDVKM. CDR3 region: CASSQGTQAQHF. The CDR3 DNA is TGTGCCAGCAGTCAAGGAACACAGGCCCAGCATTTT. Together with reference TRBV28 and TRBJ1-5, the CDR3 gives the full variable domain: DVKVTQSSRYLVKRTGEKVFLECVQDMDHENMFWYRQDPGLGLRLIYFSYDVKMKEKGDIPEGYSVSREKKERFSLILESASTNQTSMYLCASSQGTQAQHFGDGTRLSIL.

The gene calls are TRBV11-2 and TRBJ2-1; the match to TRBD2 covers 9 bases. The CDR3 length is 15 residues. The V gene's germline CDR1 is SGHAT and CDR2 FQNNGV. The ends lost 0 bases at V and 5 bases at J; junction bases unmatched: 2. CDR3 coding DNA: TGTGCCAGCAGCTTAGAACTAGCGGGTGACAATGAGCAGTTCTTC. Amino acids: CASSLELAGDNEQFF.

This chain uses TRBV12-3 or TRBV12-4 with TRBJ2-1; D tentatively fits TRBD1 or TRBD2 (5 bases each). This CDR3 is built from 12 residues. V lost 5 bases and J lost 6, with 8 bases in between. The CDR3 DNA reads TGTGCCAGCAGTAGGGACCGCAATGAGCAGTTCTTC. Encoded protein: CASSRDRNEQFF.

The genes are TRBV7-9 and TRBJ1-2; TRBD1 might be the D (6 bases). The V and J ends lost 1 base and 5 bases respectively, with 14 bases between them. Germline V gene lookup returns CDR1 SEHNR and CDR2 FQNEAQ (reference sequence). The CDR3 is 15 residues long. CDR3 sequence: CASSLEQGPVYGYTF. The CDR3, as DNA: TGTGCCAGCAGCTTAGAGCAGGGGCCCGTTTATGGCTACACCTTC.

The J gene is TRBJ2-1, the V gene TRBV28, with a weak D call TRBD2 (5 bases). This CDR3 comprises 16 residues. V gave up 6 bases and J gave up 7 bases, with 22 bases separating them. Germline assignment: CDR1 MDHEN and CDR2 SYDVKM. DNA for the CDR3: TGTGCCAGCAGCCCCTTGGGAGACCGATCAAGGAATGAGCAGTTCTTC. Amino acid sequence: CASSPLGDRSRNEQFF.

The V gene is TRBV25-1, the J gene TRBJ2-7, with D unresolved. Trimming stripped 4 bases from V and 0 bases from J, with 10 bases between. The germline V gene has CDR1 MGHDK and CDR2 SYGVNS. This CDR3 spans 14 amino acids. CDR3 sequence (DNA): TGTGCCAGCAGTGTGGGAATTAGCTCCTACGAGCAGTACTTC. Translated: CASSVGISSYEQYF.

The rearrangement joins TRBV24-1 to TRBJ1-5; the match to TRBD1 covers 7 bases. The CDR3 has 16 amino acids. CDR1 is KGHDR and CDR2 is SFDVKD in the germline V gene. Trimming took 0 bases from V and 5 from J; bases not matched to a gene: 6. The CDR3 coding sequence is TGTGCCACCAGTGATTTGGGACAGGCCCAAGATCAGCCCCAGCATTTT. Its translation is CATSDLGQAQDQPQHF.

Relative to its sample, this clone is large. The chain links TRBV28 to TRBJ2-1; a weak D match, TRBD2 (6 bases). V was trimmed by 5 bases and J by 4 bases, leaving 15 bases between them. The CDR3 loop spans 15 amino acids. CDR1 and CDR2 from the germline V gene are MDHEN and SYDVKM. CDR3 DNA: TGTGCCAGCAGTCCCCCCGAGGGACTGTACAATGAGCAGTTCTTC. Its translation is CASSPPEGLYNEQFF. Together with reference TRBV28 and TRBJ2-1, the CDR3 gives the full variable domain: DVKVTQSSRYLVKRTGEKVFLECVQDMDHENMFWYRQDPGLGLRLIYFSYDVKMKEKGDIPEGYSVSREKKERFSLILESASTNQTSMYLCASSPPEGLYNEQFFGPGTRLTVL.

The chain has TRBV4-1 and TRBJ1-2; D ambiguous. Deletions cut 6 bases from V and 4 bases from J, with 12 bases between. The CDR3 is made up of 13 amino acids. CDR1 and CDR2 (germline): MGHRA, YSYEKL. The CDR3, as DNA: TGCGCCAGCAGTCTATGGGAAGGCTATGGCTACACCTTC. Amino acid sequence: CASSLWEGYGYTF.

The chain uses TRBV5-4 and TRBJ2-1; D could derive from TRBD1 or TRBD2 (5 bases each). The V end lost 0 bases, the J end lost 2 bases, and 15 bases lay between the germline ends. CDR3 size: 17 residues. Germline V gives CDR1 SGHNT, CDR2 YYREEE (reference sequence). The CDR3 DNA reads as TGTGCCAGCAGCTTGGATCATCCCGGGACCCCCTACAATGAGCAGTTCTTC. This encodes CASSLDHPGTPYNEQFF.

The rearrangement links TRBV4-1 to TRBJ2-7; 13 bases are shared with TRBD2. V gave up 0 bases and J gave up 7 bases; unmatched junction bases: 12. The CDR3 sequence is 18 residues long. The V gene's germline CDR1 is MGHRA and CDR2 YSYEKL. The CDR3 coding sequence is TGCGCCAGCAGCCAAGATGTTCCATTAGAACTAGCGGGAGGGGAGCAGTACTTC. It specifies CASSQDVPLELAGGEQYF.

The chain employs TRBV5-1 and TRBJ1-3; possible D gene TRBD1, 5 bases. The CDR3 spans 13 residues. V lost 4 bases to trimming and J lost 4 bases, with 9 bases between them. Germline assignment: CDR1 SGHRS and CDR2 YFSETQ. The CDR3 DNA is TGCGCCAGCAGCGAAAGACAGGGAAACACCATATATTTT. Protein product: CASSERQGNTIYF.

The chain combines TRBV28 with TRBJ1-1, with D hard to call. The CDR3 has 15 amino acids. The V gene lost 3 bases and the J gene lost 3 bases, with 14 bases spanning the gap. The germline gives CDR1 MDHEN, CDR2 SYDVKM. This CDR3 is CASSFSDRADTEAFF. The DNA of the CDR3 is TGTGCCAGCAGTTTTTCCGATCGGGCAGACACTGAAGCTTTCTTT.